These T cell receptor beta chains were read from a single sample in a study of cytomegalovirus exposure and HLA in healthy donors. TCRdb's copy holds only in-frame clones and misses some; the assay was immunoSEQ multiplex PCR. Among roughly 280,000 clones listed, roughly 85% were seen once. The sequencing input was PBMCs. These TCRs come from a woman aged 18 to 35 in good health and CMV-seronegative. The CDR3 runs from the conserved cysteine through the conserved F or W. A D gene is named only where the DNA matches it firmly. Not every row has a clone size; where given, it reads once, few, many or a size class.

V	size	D	J	DNA	CDR3
TRBV5-4	.	TRBD2	TRBJ2-7	TGTGCCAGCAGCTCCGGGGGGATGGAAGACTACGAGCAGTACTTC	CASSSGGMEDYEQYF
TRBV11-3	.	TRBD1	TRBJ1-1	TGTGCCAGCAGCTTAGGTCCGGGACAGGCTGAAGCTTTCTTT	CASSLGPGQAEAFF
TRBV30	.	.	TRBJ1-5	TGTGCCTGGAGTGTTGGGGGGGGCGGGCGCAATCAGCCCCAGCATTTT	CAWSVGGGGRNQPQHF
TRBV6-1	once	.	TRBJ2-2	TGTGCCAGCACCAGGACTGACACCGGGGAGCTGTTTTTT	CASTRTDTGELFF
TRBV28	.	.	TRBJ2-7	TGTGCCAGCAGTCTTCAGGGGTCCGACGAGCAGTACTTC	CASSLQGSDEQYF
TRBV27	once	.	TRBJ2-3	TGTGCCAGCAGTTTTTTGGCAACAGATACGCAGTATTTT	CASSFLATDTQYF
TRBV6-6	once	.	TRBJ1-4	TGTGCCAGCGGACTTTCAGCAACTAATGAAAAACTGTTTTTT	CASGLSATNEKLFF
TRBV29-1	.	.	TRBJ1-1	TGCAGCATTCTAAGGGGACACTTGAACACTGAAGCTTTCTTT	CSILRGHLNTEAFF
TRBV6-5	.	TRBD1	TRBJ2-7	TGTGCCAGCAGGACAGGGGGTCTGATCTACGAGCAGTACTTC	CASRTGGLIYEQYF
TRBV13	.	TRBD2	TRBJ2-2	TGTGCCACCCCGGGGGAGGGGAGGGCCGCCGGGGAGCTGTTTTTT	CATPGEGRAAGELFF
TRBV4-1	.	.	TRBJ2-7	TGCGCCGTGAGTCGAGGGATAGCTAGCGAGCAGTACTTC	CAVSRGIASEQYF
TRBV11-1	.	.	TRBJ2-7	TGTGCCAGCAGCCCCCCTGGGGCAGTCCACGAGCAGTACTTC	CASSPPGAVHEQYF
TRBV28	.	.	TRBJ1-1	TGTGCCAGCAGGATCAGGGGCGCTTACACTGAAGCTTTCTTT	CASRIRGAYTEAFF
TRBV27	.	TRBD2	TRBJ2-2	TGTGCCAGCAGCATTCGGACTAGTTGGGGACTCAGGGAGCTGTTTTTT	CASSIRTSWGLRELFF
TRBV28	.	.	TRBJ1-1	TGTGCCAGCCAACCGGCTGAAGCTTTCTTT	CASQPAEAFF
TRBV5-1	.	.	TRBJ2-1	TGCGCCAGCAGCTCGGCGGATGGGAGCAGTGGTGAGCAGTTCTTC	CASSSADGSSGEQFF